The TCR beta chain described here comes from a study of shared clonotypes between healthy human individuals. Study findings and constraints: Among non-shared clonotypes, generation probabilities were lower than among those shared by all four donors.

On this clone: Its specificity is unknown.

The study separated CD4+ cells into CD45RA+ naive and CD45RA-negative memory subsets. The V gene's germline CDR1 is SGHNT and CDR2 YYREEE (reference sequence). The CDR3 contains 16 residues. The junction had 8 bases not matched to a gene; V was cut back by 2 bases and J by 7 bases. Each cell subset's genomic DNA was divided evenly among several immunoSEQ plates. In the authors' methods: ImmunoSEQ yielded junction-only sequences lacking quality scores, so filtering differed. Produced via immunoSEQ multiplex PCR; TCRdb's table is partial and in-frame only. That table furnishes V, J and clone size, whereas the DNA furnished D and trimming. The table includes about 2 million clones, over 85% detected once.

The J gene is TRBJ2-7, the V gene TRBV5-4; 14 nucleotides match TRBD2. This sequence was found in a man between 18 and 29 years old in good health. Material: naive CD4+ T cells sorted from blood. Specified subset: CD45RA+ positively selected. The CDR3 here is CASSFPGTSGSNEQYF. For the CDR3, the DNA is TGTGCCAGCAGCTTCCCCGGGACTAGCGGGAGTAATGAGCAGTACTTC.